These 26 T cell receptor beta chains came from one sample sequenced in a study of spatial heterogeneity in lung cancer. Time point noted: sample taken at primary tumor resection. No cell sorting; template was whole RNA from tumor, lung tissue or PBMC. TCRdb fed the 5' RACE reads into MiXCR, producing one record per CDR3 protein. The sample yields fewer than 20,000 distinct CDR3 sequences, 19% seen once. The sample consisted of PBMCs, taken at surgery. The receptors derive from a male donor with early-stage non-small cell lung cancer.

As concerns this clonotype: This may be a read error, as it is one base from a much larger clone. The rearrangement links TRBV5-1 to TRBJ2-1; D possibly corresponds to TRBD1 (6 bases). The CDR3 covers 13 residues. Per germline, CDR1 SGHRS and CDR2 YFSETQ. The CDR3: CVSSLGQINEQFF. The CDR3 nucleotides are TGCGTCAGCAGCTTGGGACAAATCAATGAGCAGTTCTTC.

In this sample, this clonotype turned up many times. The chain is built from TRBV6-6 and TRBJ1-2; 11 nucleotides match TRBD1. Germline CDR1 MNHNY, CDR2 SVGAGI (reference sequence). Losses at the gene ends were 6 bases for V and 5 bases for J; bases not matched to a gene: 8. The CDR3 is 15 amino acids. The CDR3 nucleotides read TGTGCCAGCAGCCGAGGACAGGGGGCCCTATATGGCTACACCTTC. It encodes CASSRGQGALYGYTF.

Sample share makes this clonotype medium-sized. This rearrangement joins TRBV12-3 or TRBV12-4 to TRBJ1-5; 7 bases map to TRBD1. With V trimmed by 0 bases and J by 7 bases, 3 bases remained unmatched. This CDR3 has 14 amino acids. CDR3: CASSLAGGRQPQHF. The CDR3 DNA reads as TGTGCCAGCAGTTTAGCAGGGGGCAGGCAGCCCCAGCATTTT.

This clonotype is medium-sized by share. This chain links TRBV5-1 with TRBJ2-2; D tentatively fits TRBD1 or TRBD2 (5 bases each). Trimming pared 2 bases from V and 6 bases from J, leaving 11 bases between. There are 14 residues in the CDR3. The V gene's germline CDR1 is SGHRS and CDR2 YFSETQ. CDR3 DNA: TGCGCCAGCAGCTTTACGGGGCTCCCCGGGGAGCTGTTTTTT. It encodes CASSFTGLPGELFF. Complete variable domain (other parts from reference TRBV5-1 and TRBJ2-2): KAGVTQTPRYLIKTRGQQVTLSCSPISGHRSVSWYQQTPGQGLQFLFEYFSETQRNKGNFPGRFSGRQFSNSRSEMNVSTLELGDSALYLCASSFTGLPGELFFGEGSRLTVL.

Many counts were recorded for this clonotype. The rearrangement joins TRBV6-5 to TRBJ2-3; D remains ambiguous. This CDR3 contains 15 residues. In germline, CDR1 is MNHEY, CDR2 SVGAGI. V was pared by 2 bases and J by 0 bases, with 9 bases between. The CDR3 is CASSYRDFSTDTQYF. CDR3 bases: TGTGCCAGCAGTTACCGTGATTTTAGCACAGATACGCAGTATTTT.

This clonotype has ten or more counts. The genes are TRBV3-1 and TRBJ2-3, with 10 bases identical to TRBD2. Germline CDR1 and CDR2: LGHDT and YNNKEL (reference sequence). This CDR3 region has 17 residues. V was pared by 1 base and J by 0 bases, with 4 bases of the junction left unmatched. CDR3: CASSQGVSGGSTDTQYF. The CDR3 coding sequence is TGTGCCAGCAGCCAAGGGGTTAGCGGGGGGAGCACAGATACGCAGTATTTT.

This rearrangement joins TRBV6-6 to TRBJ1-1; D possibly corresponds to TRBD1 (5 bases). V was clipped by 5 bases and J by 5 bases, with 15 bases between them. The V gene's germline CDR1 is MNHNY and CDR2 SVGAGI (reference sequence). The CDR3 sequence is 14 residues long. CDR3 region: CASSGGGAWTEAFF. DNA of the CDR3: TGTGCCAGCAGTGGAGGCGGGGCGTGGACTGAAGCTTTCTTT.

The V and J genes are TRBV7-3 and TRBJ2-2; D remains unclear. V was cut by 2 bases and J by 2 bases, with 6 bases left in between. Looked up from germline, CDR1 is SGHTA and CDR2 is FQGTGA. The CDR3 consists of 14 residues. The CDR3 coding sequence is TGTGCCAGCAGCTTAGGGATAAACACCGGGGAGCTGTTTTTT. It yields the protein CASSLGINTGELFF.

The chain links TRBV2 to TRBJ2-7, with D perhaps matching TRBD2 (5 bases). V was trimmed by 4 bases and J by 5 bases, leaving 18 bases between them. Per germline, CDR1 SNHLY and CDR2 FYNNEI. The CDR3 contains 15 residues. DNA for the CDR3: TGTGCCAGCAGTGCATCCGCGACTGACGGGAACGAGCAGTACTTC. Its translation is CASSASATDGNEQYF.

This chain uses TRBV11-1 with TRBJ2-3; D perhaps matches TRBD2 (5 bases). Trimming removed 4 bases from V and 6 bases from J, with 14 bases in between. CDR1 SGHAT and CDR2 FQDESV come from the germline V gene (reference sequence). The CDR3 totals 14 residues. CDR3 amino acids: CASSSSRGVDTQYF. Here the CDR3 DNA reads TGTGCCAGCAGCTCCTCCCGGGGAGTGGATACGCAGTATTTT.

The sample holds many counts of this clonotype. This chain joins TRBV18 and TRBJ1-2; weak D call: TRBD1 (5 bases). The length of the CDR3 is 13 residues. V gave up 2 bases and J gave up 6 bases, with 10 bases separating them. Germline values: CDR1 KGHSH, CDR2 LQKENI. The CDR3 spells CASSPAGYDGYTF. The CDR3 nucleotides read TGTGCCAGCTCACCAGCAGGGTATGATGGCTACACCTTC. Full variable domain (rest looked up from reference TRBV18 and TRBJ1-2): NAGVMQNPRHLVRRRGQEARLRCSPMKGHSHVYWYRQLPEEGLKFMVYLQKENIIDESGMPKERFSAEFPKEGPSILRIQQVVRGDSAAYFCASSPAGYDGYTFGSGTRLTVV.

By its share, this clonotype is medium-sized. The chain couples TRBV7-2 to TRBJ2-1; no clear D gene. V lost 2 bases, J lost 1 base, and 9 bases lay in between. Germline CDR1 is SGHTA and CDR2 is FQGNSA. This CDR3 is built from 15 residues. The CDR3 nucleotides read TGTGCCAGCAGCTTATTGGCCGTATCCTACAATGAGCAGTTCTTC. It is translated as CASSLLAVSYNEQFF.

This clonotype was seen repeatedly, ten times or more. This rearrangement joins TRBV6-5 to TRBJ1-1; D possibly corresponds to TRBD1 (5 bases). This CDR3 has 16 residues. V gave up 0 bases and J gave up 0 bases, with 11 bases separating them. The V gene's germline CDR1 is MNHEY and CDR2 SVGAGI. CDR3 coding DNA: TGTGCCAGCAGTTACTCTAGGGGACCCATGAACACTGAAGCTTTCTTT. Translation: CASSYSRGPMNTEAFF.

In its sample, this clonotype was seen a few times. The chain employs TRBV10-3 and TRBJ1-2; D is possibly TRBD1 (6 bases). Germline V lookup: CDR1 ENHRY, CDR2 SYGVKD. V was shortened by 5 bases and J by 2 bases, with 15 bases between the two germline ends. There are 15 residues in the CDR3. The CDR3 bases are TGTGCCATCAGTTACGGCGGAGGGGGGAACTATGGCTACACCTTC. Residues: CAISYGGGGNYGYTF.

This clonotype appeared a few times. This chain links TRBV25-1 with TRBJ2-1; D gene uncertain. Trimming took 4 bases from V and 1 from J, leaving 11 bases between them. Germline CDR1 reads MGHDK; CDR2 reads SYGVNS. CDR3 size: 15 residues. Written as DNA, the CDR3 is TGTGCCAGCAGTGCGAGCAGGAGATCCTACAATGAGCAGTTCTTC. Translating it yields CASSASRRSYNEQFF.

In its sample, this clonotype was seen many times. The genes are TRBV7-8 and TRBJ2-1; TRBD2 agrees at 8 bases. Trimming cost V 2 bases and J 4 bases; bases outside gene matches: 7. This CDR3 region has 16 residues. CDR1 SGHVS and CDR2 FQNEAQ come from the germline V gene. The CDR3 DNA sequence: TGTGCCAGCAGCTTATCCCGGGGGGGTTTTTACAATGAGCAGTTCTTC. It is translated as CASSLSRGGFYNEQFF.

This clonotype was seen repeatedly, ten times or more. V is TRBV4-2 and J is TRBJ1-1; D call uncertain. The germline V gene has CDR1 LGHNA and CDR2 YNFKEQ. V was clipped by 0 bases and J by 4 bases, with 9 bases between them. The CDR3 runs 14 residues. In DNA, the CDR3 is TGTGCCAGCAGCCAAGACGCGGGGATCACTGAAGCTTTCTTT. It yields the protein CASSQDAGITEAFF.

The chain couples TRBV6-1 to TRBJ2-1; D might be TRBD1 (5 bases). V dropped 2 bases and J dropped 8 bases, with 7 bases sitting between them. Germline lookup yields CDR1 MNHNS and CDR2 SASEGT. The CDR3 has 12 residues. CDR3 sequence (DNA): TGTGCCAGCAGTGAACTAGGGGATGAGCAGTTCTTC. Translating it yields CASSELGDEQFF.

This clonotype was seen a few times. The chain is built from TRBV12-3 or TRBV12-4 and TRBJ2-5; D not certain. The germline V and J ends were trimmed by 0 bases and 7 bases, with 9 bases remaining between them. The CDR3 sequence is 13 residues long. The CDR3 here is CASSLASRGTQYF. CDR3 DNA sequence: TGTGCCAGCAGTTTAGCGTCCCGAGGGACCCAGTACTTC.

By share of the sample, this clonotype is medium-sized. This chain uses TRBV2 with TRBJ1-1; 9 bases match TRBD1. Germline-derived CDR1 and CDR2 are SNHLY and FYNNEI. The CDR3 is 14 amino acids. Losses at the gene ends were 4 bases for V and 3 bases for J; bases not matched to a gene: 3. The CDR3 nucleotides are TGTGCCAGCAGTGTGACAGGGGGGGACACTGAAGCTTTCTTT. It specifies CASSVTGGDTEAFF. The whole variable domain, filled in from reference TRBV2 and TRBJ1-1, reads EPEVTQTPSHQVTQMGQEVILRCVPISNHLYFYWYRQILGQKVEFLVSFYNNEISEKSEIFDDQFSVERPDGSNFTLKIRSTKLEDSAMYFCASSVTGGDTEAFFGQGTRLTVV.

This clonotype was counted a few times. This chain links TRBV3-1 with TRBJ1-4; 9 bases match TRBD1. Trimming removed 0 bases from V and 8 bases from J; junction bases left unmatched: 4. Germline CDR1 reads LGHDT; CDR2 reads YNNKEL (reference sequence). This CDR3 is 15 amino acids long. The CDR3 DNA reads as TGTGCCAGCAGCCAAGAGGGACAGGGAGAAGAAAAACTGTTTTTT. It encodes CASSQEGQGEEKLFF.

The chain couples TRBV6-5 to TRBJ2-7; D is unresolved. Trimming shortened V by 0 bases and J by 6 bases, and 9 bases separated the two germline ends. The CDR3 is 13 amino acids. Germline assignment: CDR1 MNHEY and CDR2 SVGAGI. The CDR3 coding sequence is TGTGCCAGCAGTTACTCAGCAACATCCGAGCAGTACTTC. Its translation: CASSYSATSEQYF.

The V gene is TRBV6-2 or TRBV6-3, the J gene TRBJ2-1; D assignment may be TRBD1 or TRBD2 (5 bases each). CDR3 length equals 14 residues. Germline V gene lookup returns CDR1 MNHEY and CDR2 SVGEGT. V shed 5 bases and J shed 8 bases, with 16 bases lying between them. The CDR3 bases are TGTGCCAGCAGTCGGGACCGCATAAGGGATGAGCAGTTCTTC. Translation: CASSRDRIRDEQFF.

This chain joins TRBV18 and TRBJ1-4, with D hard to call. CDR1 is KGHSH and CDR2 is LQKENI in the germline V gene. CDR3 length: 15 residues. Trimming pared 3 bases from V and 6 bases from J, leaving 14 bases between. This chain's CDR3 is CASSPRTGGDEKLFF. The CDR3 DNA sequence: TGTGCCAGCTCACCCAGGACCGGTGGGGATGAAAAACTGTTTTTT.

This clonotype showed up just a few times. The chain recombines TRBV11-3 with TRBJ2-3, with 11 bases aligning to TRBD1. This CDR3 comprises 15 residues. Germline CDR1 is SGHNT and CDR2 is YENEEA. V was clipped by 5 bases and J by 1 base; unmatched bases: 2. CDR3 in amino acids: CASSGGQGGTDTQYF. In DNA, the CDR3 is TGTGCCAGCAGCGGGGGACAGGGGGGCACAGATACGCAGTATTTT.

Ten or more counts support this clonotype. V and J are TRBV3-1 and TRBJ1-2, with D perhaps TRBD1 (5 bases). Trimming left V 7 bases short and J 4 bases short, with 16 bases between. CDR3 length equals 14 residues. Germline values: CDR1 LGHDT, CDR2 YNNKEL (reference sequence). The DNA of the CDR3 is TGTGCCAGCACCATGGGAAGGGGTTCCTATGGCTACACCTTC. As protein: CASTMGRGSYGYTF.